This record looks at one TCR beta chain sequence and its context. This sample is part of a study of shared clonotypes between healthy human individuals. V gave up 4 bases and J gave up 0 bases; unmatched junction bases: 11. CDR1 is SGHDT, CDR2 YYEEEE, per germline. The CDR3 totals 18 residues. Sequenced by immunoSEQ multiplex PCR; TCRdb stores in-frame clones only, minus some. The profile shows hundreds of thousands of clones, about two thirds of them singletons. The chain carries TRBV5-6 and TRBJ2-1; 9 nucleotides align to TRBD2. Sequencing was done on a sample of memory CD4+ T cells sorted from blood. The subset here: CD45RA-negative fraction. This TCR came from a woman in her 30s in good health. CDR3 nucleotides: TGTGCCAGCAGCCGTTTAGCGGGAGCGGGTAGCTCCTACAATGAGCAGTTCTTC. Amino acid sequence: CASSRLAGAGSSYNEQFF.